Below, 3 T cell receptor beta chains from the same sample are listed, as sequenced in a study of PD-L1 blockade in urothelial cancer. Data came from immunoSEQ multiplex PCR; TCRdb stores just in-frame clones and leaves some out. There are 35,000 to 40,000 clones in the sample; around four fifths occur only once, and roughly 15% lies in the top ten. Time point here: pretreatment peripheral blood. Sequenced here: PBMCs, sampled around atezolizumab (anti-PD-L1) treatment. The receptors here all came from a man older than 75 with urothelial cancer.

DNA of the CDR3: TGTGCCAGCAGCTCTGACAGCACCTACAATGAGCAGTTCTTC. Translating gives CASSSDSTYNEQFF. The J gene is TRBJ2-1, the V gene TRBV5-6; the D gene is possibly TRBD1 (5 bases). Looked up from germline, CDR1 is SGHDT and CDR2 is YYEEEE. This CDR3 comprises 14 residues. V was clipped by 3 bases and J by 2 bases, with 9 bases between them.

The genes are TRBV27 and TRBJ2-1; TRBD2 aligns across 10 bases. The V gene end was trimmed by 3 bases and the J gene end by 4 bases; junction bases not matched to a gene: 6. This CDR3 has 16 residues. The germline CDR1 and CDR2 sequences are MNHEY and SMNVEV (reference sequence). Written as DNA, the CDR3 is TGTGCCAGCAGTTTGAATGGACTAGCGGCGTACAATGAGCAGTTCTTC. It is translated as CASSLNGLAAYNEQFF.

In nucleotides, the CDR3 is TGTGCCAGTTCTGGAGTGAGGAGGTCTACCGAGCAGTACTTC. Residues: CASSGVRRSTEQYF. This sequence joins TRBV2 and TRBJ2-7; weak D call: TRBD2 (5 bases). The CDR3 loop spans 14 amino acids. V was shortened by 9 bases and J by 6 bases, with 21 bases between the two germline ends. Germline V gives CDR1 SNHLY, CDR2 FYNNEI.